This T cell receptor beta chain was captured by sequencing in a study of T-cell memory formation after mild COVID-19. Amplification by 5'RACE using constant-segment primers produced TCR alpha and TCR beta cDNA libraries that carried sample barcodes and UMIs. TCRdb itself ran the 5' RACE reads through MiXCR, one entry per CDR3 protein. The sample shows about 150,000 distinct CDR3 sequences, roughly 14% of them seen only once. General study findings and limits: Day 37-peaking second-wave clones had unconfirmed SARS-CoV-2 specificity. Contracting CD4+ clones sat mainly in CM and EM; CD8+ in EMRA.

Germline CDR1 reads SEHNR; CDR2 reads FQNEAQ (reference sequence). Unmatched junction bases numbered 4, after V lost 4 bases and J lost 0 bases. The CDR3 loop spans 16 amino acids. A word on this clonotype: Antigen unknown.

The genes are TRBV7-9 and TRBJ1-1; 11 bases line up with TRBD1. This TCR was recovered from an adult woman who had mild COVID-19 (a few samples of this study predate the infection). Cell type and time point are not known. The sample taken for sequencing was PBMCs or a T cell subset sorted from them (not recorded which). The CDR3 bases are TGTGCCAGCAGCTCCGGGACAGGGGGATTGAACACTGAAGCTTTCTTT. Translated: CASSSGTGGLNTEAFF.